One and the same sample provided the 8 T cell receptor beta chains below, sequenced in a study of blood T cell repertoires in COVID-19. Repertoires were generated with immunoSEQ multiplex PCR, while TCRdb's copy carries only in-frame clones and drops some. The sample yields over 400,000 clones, about 88% seen once. Material for sequencing was peripheral blood. These receptors originate from a woman aged 50 to 60 with COVID-19, enrolled during active disease.

This chain connects TRBV4-1 to TRBJ1-1; the D is unclear. V lost 5 bases, J lost 0 bases, and 10 bases lay in between. From germline, CDR1 is MGHRA and CDR2 YSYEKL. The CDR3 runs 14 residues. Here the CDR3 DNA reads TGCGCCAGCAGCGGACGGACTATGAACACTGAAGCTTTCTTT. Its protein is CASSGRTMNTEAFF.

This clone was detected once. The J gene is TRBJ1-1, the V gene TRBV19; D might be TRBD1 (5 bases). The CDR3 runs to 14 residues. Germline CDR1 is LNHDA and CDR2 is SQIVND (reference sequence). V was trimmed by 6 bases and J by 0 bases, leaving 11 bases between them. The CDR3 here is CASRQGSVNTEAFF. Written as DNA, the CDR3 is TGTGCCAGTAGGCAGGGATCGGTGAACACTGAAGCTTTCTTT.

The chain combines TRBV5-1 with TRBJ1-2; tentatively, D is TRBD1 (6 bases). The CDR3 covers 15 residues. Trimming stripped 3 bases from V and 1 base from J, with 13 bases between. The germline CDR1 and CDR2 sequences are SGHRS and YFSETQ. The CDR3: CASSWGRGLNYGYTF. CDR3 bases: TGCGCCAGCAGCTGGGGGCGGGGGCTTAACTATGGCTACACCTTC.

The J gene is TRBJ1-5, the V gene TRBV30; D unclear. Per the germline V gene, CDR1 is GTSNPN and CDR2 is SVGIG (reference sequence). Trimming cost V 3 bases and J 5 bases, with 11 bases left between them. The CDR3 sequence is 13 residues long. CDR3 DNA sequence: TGTGCCTGGAGCTCCAGGTCCGATCAGCCCCAGCATTTT. It codes for CAWSSRSDQPQHF.

The chain has TRBV5-5 and TRBJ2-3, with 10 positions matching TRBD1. Trimming at V came to 3 bases and at J to 2 bases, leaving 9 bases not matched to a gene. CDR3 length: 17 amino acids. Germline V gene lookup returns CDR1 SGHKS and CDR2 YYEKEE (reference sequence). The DNA of the CDR3 is TGTGCCAGCAGCTCCCGGGACAGGGGATTTTCCACAGATACGCAGTATTTT. Translated, it gives CASSSRDRGFSTDTQYF.

The chain carries TRBV5-1 and TRBJ1-1, with unresolved D. Trimming stripped 0 bases from V and 10 bases from J, with 19 bases between. The germline V gene encodes CDR1 SGHRS and CDR2 YFSETQ. The CDR3 totals 15 residues. DNA of the CDR3: TGCGCCAGCAGCTTGGCCGCAGGCCCCGGCGCTGGAGCTTTCTTT. The encoded protein is CASSLAAGPGAGAFF.

The V and J genes are TRBV4-1 and TRBJ1-2; tentatively, D is TRBD1 (5 bases). The CDR3 totals 17 residues. V was cut by 1 base and J by 5 bases, with 20 bases left in between. In germline, CDR1 is MGHRA, CDR2 YSYEKL. The CDR3 DNA sequence: TGCGCCAGCAGCCAAGTTCCCCCAGGTAGGGGCAGGTATGGCTACACCTTC. This encodes CASSQVPPGRGRYGYTF.

V is TRBV19 and J is TRBJ1-5; TRBD1 matches at 9 bases. The CDR3 extends over 18 amino acids. The germline gives CDR1 LNHDA, CDR2 SQIVND (reference sequence). Germline trimming cut 1 base from V and 0 bases from J; bases unmatched to any gene: 7. CDR3 nucleotides: TGTGCCAGTAGTATAGGACCGGGACAGGGCTATAGCAATCAGCCCCAGCATTTT. This gives the protein CASSIGPGQGYSNQPQHF.